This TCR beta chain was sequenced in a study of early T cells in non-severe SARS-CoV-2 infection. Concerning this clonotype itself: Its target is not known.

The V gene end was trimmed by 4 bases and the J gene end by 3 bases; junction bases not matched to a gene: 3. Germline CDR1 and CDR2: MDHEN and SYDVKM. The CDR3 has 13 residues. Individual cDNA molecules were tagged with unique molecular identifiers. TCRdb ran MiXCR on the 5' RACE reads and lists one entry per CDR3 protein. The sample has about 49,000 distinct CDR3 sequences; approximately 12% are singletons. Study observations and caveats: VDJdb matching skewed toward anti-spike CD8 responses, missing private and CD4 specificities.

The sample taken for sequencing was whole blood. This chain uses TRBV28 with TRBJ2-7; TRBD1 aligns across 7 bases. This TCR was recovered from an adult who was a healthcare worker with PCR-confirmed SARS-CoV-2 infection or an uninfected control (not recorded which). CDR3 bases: TGTGCCAGCAGTTCAGACAGGGTCTACGAGCAGTACTTC. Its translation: CASSSDRVYEQYF.